The 17 T cell receptor beta chains below come from one sample, sequenced in a study of Ad26.COV2.S vaccination and SARS-CoV-2 variants. Stated treatment: 19 received Ad26.COV2.S at low or high dose, single or two shots; about 5 received placebo; per-sample allocation not given. Following the first vaccine or placebo injection, samples were taken on day 63. Profiling relied on immunoSEQ multiplex PCR, and the TCRdb table lists in-frame clones only, not all of them. The repertoire holds over 400,000 clones, with about nine tenths as singletons. The source material was peripheral blood, sampled in a trial of Ad26.COV2.S vaccine versus placebo. These receptors came from a person aged 18-60 years who received the Ad26.COV2.S COVID-19 vaccine or a placebo.

The V and J genes are TRBV7-6 and TRBJ2-5, with 7 bases fitting TRBD1. The V and J ends lost 3 bases and 1 base, in that order; junction bases with no gene match: 2. Looked up from germline, CDR1 is SGHVS and CDR2 is FNYEAQ. The CDR3 is made up of 14 amino acids. DNA of the CDR3: TGTGCCAGCAGCTTGGGACAGATCCAAGAGACCCAGTACTTC. Its protein product is CASSLGQIQETQYF.

The chain has TRBV11-2 and TRBJ2-2; D ambiguous. The germline V and J ends were trimmed by 3 bases and 7 bases, with 6 bases remaining between them. The CDR3 is 12 residues long. The germline gives CDR1 SGHAT, CDR2 FQNNGV. The CDR3: CASSFSDGELFF. Written as DNA, the CDR3 is TGTGCCAGCAGCTTCTCGGACGGGGAGCTGTTTTTT.

CDR3 region: CASSLLRQGNYEQYF. The CDR3 DNA follows: TGTGCCAGCAGCCTCCTCCGACAGGGGAACTACGAGCAGTACTTC. The chain employs TRBV5-8 and TRBJ2-7, with 8 nucleotides matching TRBD1. Germline CDR1 and CDR2: SGHTS and YDEGEE. The junction had 9 bases not matched to a gene; V was cut back by 4 bases and J by 3 bases. The CDR3 is 15 residues long.

The chain links TRBV4-3 to TRBJ1-2; 7 positions agree with TRBD1. This CDR3 is 15 amino acids long. V was clipped by 0 bases and J by 7 bases; unmatched bases: 8. The germline CDR1 and CDR2 sequences are LGHNA and YSLEER. The CDR3 loop reads CASSQEQGHAGGYTF. The DNA for the CDR3 is TGCGCCAGCAGCCAAGAACAGGGGCATGCTGGTGGCTACACCTTC.

This sequence joins TRBV10-2 and TRBJ2-7; 7 bases agree with TRBD1. V gave up 6 bases and J gave up 2 bases; unmatched junction bases: 4. The CDR3 is 13 amino acids. Germline CDR1 is WSHSY and CDR2 is SAAADI. CDR3 in DNA: TGCGCCAGCAGCTATGGACAGGCCTACGAGCAGTACTTC. It specifies CASSYGQAYEQYF.

The sample holds a few counts of this clone. The V gene is TRBV15, the J gene TRBJ1-3, with 7 bases fitting TRBD1. The CDR3 length is 19 residues. V was clipped by 0 bases and J by 2 bases; unmatched bases: 13. Per germline, CDR1 LNHNV and CDR2 YYDKDF (reference sequence). For the CDR3, the DNA is TGTGCCACCAGCAGAGAGTATCTAGGGGGCGATTTGGCTGGAAACACCATATATTTT. It specifies CATSREYLGGDLAGNTIYF.

The chain uses TRBV7-2 and TRBJ2-1; TRBD1 agrees at 7 bases. The CDR3 consists of 14 residues. From germline, CDR1 is SGHTA and CDR2 FQGNSA. V was pared by 6 bases and J by 14 bases, with 16 bases of the junction left unmatched. The CDR3 spells CASRPRQGAANEFF. The CDR3 DNA sequence: TGTGCCAGCAGACCACGACAGGGCGCGGCTAATGAGTTCTTC.

The gene calls are TRBV27 and TRBJ1-6; tentative D call: TRBD1 (6 bases). Germline values: CDR1 MNHEY, CDR2 SMNVEV (reference sequence). The CDR3 length is 18 residues. The V end was cut by 3 bases, the J end by 1 base, with 16 bases between. CDR3 region: CASSFGQGIGSYNSPLHF. The CDR3 DNA sequence: TGTGCCAGCAGTTTTGGGCAGGGGATTGGGTCCTATAATTCACCCCTCCACTTT.

The gene calls are TRBV2 and TRBJ2-2, with D possibly matching TRBD2 (6 bases). The germline V gene encodes CDR1 SNHLY and CDR2 FYNNEI. This CDR3 contains 13 residues. V was clipped by 9 bases and J by 6 bases, with 14 bases between them. CDR3 nucleotide sequence: TGTGCCAGTGCGGGGTATTTCTCCGGGGAGCTGTTTTTT. Translating it yields CASAGYFSGELFF. The full variable domain, rest sourced from reference TRBV2 and TRBJ2-2, is EPEVTQTPSHQVTQMGQEVILRCVPISNHLYFYWYRQILGQKVEFLVSFYNNEISEKSEIFDDQFSVERPDGSNFTLKIRSTKLEDSAMYFCASAGYFSGELFFGEGSRLTVL.

The chain is built from TRBV7-9 and TRBJ2-5; TRBD1 matches at 7 bases. This CDR3 contains 14 residues. Germline CDR1 SEHNR, CDR2 FQNEAQ (reference sequence). The junction had 3 bases not matched to a gene; V was cut back by 3 bases and J by 2 bases. In nucleotides, the CDR3 is TGTGCCAGCAGCTTTGGGACAGAGCAAGAGACCCAGTACTTC. Encoded protein: CASSFGTEQETQYF.

The chain carries TRBV25-1 and TRBJ1-2; 7 nucleotides match TRBD1. J gave up 0 bases and V 5 bases, and 3 bases lay outside the gene matches. The CDR3 totals 14 residues. The germline V gene has CDR1 MGHDK and CDR2 SYGVNS. The CDR3 DNA follows: TGTGCCAGCAGTAACGGGACAGCTAACTATGGCTACACCTTC. Amino acid sequence: CASSNGTANYGYTF.

The V call is TRBV5-1, the J call TRBJ2-7; either TRBD1 or TRBD2 may fit D (6 bases each). Germline-derived CDR1 and CDR2 are SGHRS and YFSETQ. The V gene lost 0 bases and the J gene lost 4 bases, with 14 bases spanning the gap. This CDR3 comprises 15 residues. The CDR3 sequence: CASSLGGGRGYEQYF. Here the CDR3 DNA reads TGCGCCAGCAGCTTGGGTGGGGGGCGTGGGTACGAGCAGTACTTC.

A remark on this clone: The sample has other DNA sequences that encode this CDR3 too. The gene calls are TRBV18 and TRBJ2-3; D gene uncertain. Per germline, CDR1 KGHSH and CDR2 LQKENI. The CDR3 length is 13 residues. Trimming removed 2 bases from V and 2 bases from J, with 5 bases in between. CDR3 in DNA: TGTGCCAGCTCACCAACCTCCACAGATACGCAGTATTTT. It specifies CASSPTSTDTQYF.

This chain uses TRBV21-1 with TRBJ2-3. TRBV21-1 is noted as a pseudogene. The CDR3 has 13 amino acids. This CDR3 reads CASSLVSTDTQYF. The CDR3 DNA is TGTGCCAGCAGCCTGGTCAGCACAGATACGCAGTATTTT.

About this clone itself: An end of the junction does not agree with germline; a read error may underlie this. The chain uses TRBV5-1 and TRBJ1-1; D uncertain. The germline gives CDR1 SGHRS, CDR2 YFSETQ. The CDR3 loop spans 13 amino acids. The CDR3 spells CASSARSGDSSSF. CDR3 nucleotides: TGCGCCAGCAGCGCGCGGAGTGGCGACTCTAGTAGTTTT. The variable domain in full, completed from reference TRBV5-1 and TRBJ1-1, reads KAGVTQTPRYLIKTRGQQVTLSCSPISGHRSVSWYQQTPGQGLQFLFEYFSETQRNKGNFPGRFSGRQFSNSRSEMNVSTLELGDSALYLCASSARSGDSSSFGQGTRLTVV.

The J gene is TRBJ2-3, the V gene TRBV18; 8 bases are shared with TRBD2. Germline assignment: CDR1 KGHSH and CDR2 LQKENI. V lost 0 bases and J lost 3; bases outside the gene matches: 5. The CDR3 runs 16 residues. The CDR3 DNA is TGTGCCAGCTCACCACCGGGACTAGATTTGACAGATACGCAGTATTTT. Its protein is CASSPPGLDLTDTQYF.

The genes are TRBV2 and TRBJ1-6; 8 positions agree with TRBD1. The CDR3 consists of 16 residues. V lost 5 bases to trimming and J lost 9 bases; unmatched junction nucleotides: 12. The germline gives CDR1 SNHLY, CDR2 FYNNEI. The CDR3 here is CASSPTSSGGGSPLHF. CDR3 DNA: TGTGCCAGCAGTCCTACCTCCTCAGGGGGCGGTTCACCCCTCCACTTT.